This T cell receptor (beta chain) was identified in a study of OX40 agonist ivuxolimab in advanced cancers. Study-level background: The drug used for patients, ivuxolimab, was an agonistic anti-OX40 (CD134) antibody. Study findings and constraints: No antigen was identified for the clonally expanded peripheral T cells. Partial responders at 0.1-3.0 mg/kg had among the lowest clonal expansion. There was clonal expansion of CD4+ and CD8+ blood T cells by week 6 at 0.1 to 3.0 mg/kg.

TCRdb keeps only in-frame clones here, not all; method: immunoSEQ multiplex PCR. This sample has approximately 76,000 clones, with roughly 86% found just once. The CDR3 consists of 14 residues. Germline V gene sequence: CDR1 SGHKS, CDR2 YYEKEE (reference sequence). Trimming cost V 4 bases and J 2 bases, with 13 bases left between them. This clone was recorded once. The antigen is unknown. The source material was CD4+ or CD8+ T cells sorted from blood, sampled in a trial of the OX40 agonist ivuxolimab. The origin of this receptor is an adult with an advanced solid tumor such as melanoma, head and neck, liver or kidney cancer. The chain joins TRBV5-5 to TRBJ2-7, with D maybe TRBD1 (6 bases). The chain's CDR3 is CASSPMGAAYEQYF. CDR3 nucleotides: TGTGCCAGCAGCCCCATGGGGGCCGCCTACGAGCAGTACTTC.